These 29 T cell receptor beta chains share one sample of origin, sequenced in a study of T cell repertoires in cytomegalovirus infection. One entry per CDR3 protein, called by TCRdb with MiXCR from the reads. The repertoire holds more than 110,000 distinct CDR3 sequences, with around 30% as singletons. For these TCRs, the target antigens are not known. Material: CD8+ T cells from cultured PBMCs, obtained from culture after CMV antigen stimulation. The receptors were gathered from a human donor in good health (CMV status not recorded). Some clones in this sample may be carry-over from other donors' samples.

The chain recombines TRBV7-9 with TRBJ2-2, with D perhaps TRBD2 (5 bases). CDR3 length equals 14 residues. CDR1 is SEHNR and CDR2 is FQNEAQ in the germline V gene (reference sequence). V gave up 7 bases and J gave up 4 bases, with 13 bases separating them. This chain's CDR3 is CASTPRAGTGELFF. In DNA form, the CDR3 reads TGTGCCAGCACCCCCCGGGCGGGCACCGGGGAGCTGTTTTTT.

This clonotype was seen repeatedly, ten times or more. V and J are TRBV7-2 and TRBJ1-2; D may be TRBD1 (6 bases). Germline V CDR1 and CDR2: SGHTA, FQGNSA. This CDR3 has 16 residues. The V end lost 5 bases, the J end lost 4 bases, and 20 bases lay between the germline ends. The CDR3 here is CASSPSTGLGGYGYTF. The CDR3 DNA follows: TGTGCCAGCAGCCCCTCTACAGGACTAGGGGGCTATGGCTACACCTTC. Full variable domain (rest looked up from reference TRBV7-2 and TRBJ1-2): GAGVSQSPSNKVTEKGKDVELRCDPISGHTALYWYRQSLGQGLEFLIYFQGNSAPDKSGLPSDRFSAERTGGSVSTLTIQRTQQEDSAVYLCASSPSTGLGGYGYTFGSGTRLTVV.

Many counts were recorded for this clonotype. The chain is built from TRBV7-2 and TRBJ2-5; 9 nucleotides agree with TRBD2. The V and J ends lost 5 bases and 4 bases, in that order; junction bases with no gene match: 8. The CDR3 covers 15 residues. CDR1 and CDR2 (germline): SGHTA, FQGNSA. The CDR3 is CASSAGRGGLETQYF. CDR3 sequence (DNA): TGTGCCAGCAGCGCGGGGCGGGGGGGCCTAGAGACCCAGTACTTC.

V gene TRBV24-1 combines with J gene TRBJ2-2; D possibly corresponds to TRBD1 (6 bases). This CDR3 has 12 residues. Trimming removed 7 bases at V and 4 bases at J, with 6 bases between. In germline, CDR1 is KGHDR, CDR2 SFDVKD. The CDR3 DNA is TGTGCCACCAGGGGGGCCACCGGGGAGCTGTTTTTT. Amino acid sequence: CATRGATGELFF.

V and J are TRBV2 and TRBJ2-7; TRBD2 agrees at 8 bases. This CDR3 is 14 amino acids long. Germline V lookup: CDR1 SNHLY, CDR2 FYNNEI. V trimming: 9 bases; J trimming: 0 bases; junction bases outside the gene matches: 7. The CDR3 nucleotides read TGTGCCAGATCGGGGGGGGAGAGCTCCTACGAGCAGTACTTC. This translates into CARSGGESSYEQYF.

The CDR3 here is CASSYSYLGPSQLYGYTF. The CDR3, as DNA: TGTGCCAGCAGTTACTCGTATTTGGGACCGTCCCAACTCTATGGCTACACCTTC. The V call is TRBV6-2 or TRBV6-3, the J call TRBJ1-2, with D tentatively TRBD1 (5 bases). Germline CDR1 MNHEY, CDR2 SVGEGT. The germline V and J ends were trimmed by 0 bases and 4 bases, with 21 bases remaining between them. The length of the CDR3 is 18 residues.

This clonotype was seen a handful of times. The genes are TRBV4-1 and TRBJ1-2; D gene uncertain. CDR1 is MGHRA and CDR2 is YSYEKL in the germline V gene. V gave up 0 bases and J gave up 0 bases, with 8 bases separating them. This CDR3 contains 15 residues. The CDR3 loop is CASSQEVRPNYGYTF. For the CDR3, the DNA is TGCGCCAGCAGCCAAGAGGTCCGACCTAACTATGGCTACACCTTC.

This clonotype appeared many times. The V and J genes are TRBV7-3 and TRBJ2-3; the match to TRBD1 covers 7 bases. Germline CDR1 and CDR2: SGHTA and FQGTGA. CDR3 length equals 15 residues. J gave up 2 bases and V 5 bases, and 7 bases lay outside the gene matches. The CDR3 reads CASSPVGGLTDTQYF. The CDR3 DNA sequence: TGTGCCAGCAGCCCTGTAGGGGGCCTCACAGATACGCAGTATTTT.

The chain joins TRBV2 to TRBJ1-5, with D possibly matching TRBD1 (5 bases). The CDR3 is 17 residues long. V was shortened by 1 base and J by 4 bases, with 17 bases between the two germline ends. Germline V lookup: CDR1 SNHLY, CDR2 FYNNEI. DNA for the CDR3: TGTGCCAGCAGTGAAGGGTTTTCGGGGGGAGGGAATCAGCCCCAGCATTTT. As protein: CASSEGFSGGGNQPQHF.

This clonotype appeared many times. This chain uses TRBV6-1 with TRBJ1-4; TRBD1 matches at 7 bases. The CDR3 spans 16 residues. Germline values: CDR1 MNHNS, CDR2 SASEGT. With V trimmed by 5 bases and J by 4 bases, 10 bases remained unmatched. DNA of the CDR3: TGTGCCAGCAGTAGGCGCCCGGGACAGCTTAATGAAAAACTGTTTTTT. It yields the protein CASSRRPGQLNEKLFF.

The rearrangement uses TRBV4-1 and TRBJ2-1, with 11 bases lining up with TRBD2. The CDR3 totals 15 residues. V trimming: 1 base; J trimming: 7 bases; junction bases outside the gene matches: 3. Germline loops: CDR1 MGHRA, CDR2 YSYEKL. The CDR3 DNA reads TGCGCCAGCAGCCAAGTTCCTAGCGGGGGGAATGAGCAGTTCTTC. Protein: CASSQVPSGGNEQFF.

This CDR3 reads CASSVGQHNEQFF. For the CDR3, the DNA is TGTGCCAGCAGTGTAGGACAGCACAATGAGCAGTTCTTC. V and J are TRBV25-1 and TRBJ2-1; weak D call: TRBD1 (6 bases). The germline gives CDR1 MGHDK, CDR2 SYGVNS. The CDR3 spans 13 residues. Deletions cut 4 bases from V and 5 bases from J, with 9 bases between. The full variable domain, completed using reference TRBV25-1 and TRBJ2-1, is EADIYQTPRYLVIGTGKKITLECSQTMGHDKMYWYQQDPGMELHLIHYSYGVNSTEKGDLSSESTVSRIRTEHFPLTLESARPSHTSQYLCASSVGQHNEQFFGPGTRLTVL.

V is TRBV7-6 and J is TRBJ1-4, with a tentative D call TRBD1 (5 bases). Germline CDR1 SGHVS, CDR2 FNYEAQ. The CDR3 has 13 amino acids. V was shortened by 6 bases and J by 8 bases, with 13 bases between the two germline ends. CDR3 protein: CASSPSGGEKLFF. CDR3 coding DNA: TGTGCCAGCAGTCCATCGGGGGGAGAAAAACTGTTTTTT. The full variable domain, with the rest looked up from reference TRBV7-6 and TRBJ1-4, is GAGVSQSPRYKVTKRGQDVALRCDPISGHVSLYWYRQALGQGPEFLTYFNYEAQQDKSGLPNDRFSAERPEGSISTLTIQRTEQRDSAMYRCASSPSGGEKLFFGSGTQLSVL.

This clonotype has just a few counts. V gene TRBV11-3 combines with J gene TRBJ2-3, with unresolved D. Trimming stripped 1 base from V and 0 bases from J, with 8 bases between. This CDR3 comprises 15 residues. Per the germline V gene, CDR1 is SGHNT and CDR2 is YENEEA. CDR3 nucleotides: TGTGCCAGCAGCTTAGTCGGTTCTAGCACAGATACGCAGTATTTT. Protein product: CASSLVGSSTDTQYF.

CDR3 region: CASSSSTYEQYF. As DNA, the CDR3 is TGTGCCAGCAGCTCGTCCACCTACGAGCAGTACTTC. The chain combines TRBV2 with TRBJ2-7; no reliable D call. Trimming pared 6 bases from V and 2 bases from J, leaving 8 bases between. The CDR3 extends over 12 amino acids. Germline loops: CDR1 SNHLY, CDR2 FYNNEI.

The chain uses TRBV6-5 and TRBJ1-1, with 7 positions matching TRBD1. The germline V gene has CDR1 MNHEY and CDR2 SVGAGI. CDR3 length: 13 amino acids. Germline trimming cut 6 bases from V and 5 bases from J; bases unmatched to any gene: 6. The CDR3 DNA is TGTGCCAGCAGATACAGGGGCGAGACTGAAGCTTTCTTT. It is translated as CASRYRGETEAFF.

The gene calls are TRBV4-1 and TRBJ1-1; a weak D match, TRBD1 (6 bases). There are 18 residues in the CDR3. From germline, CDR1 is MGHRA and CDR2 YSYEKL. V lost 1 base and J 5 bases, leaving 23 bases between the germline ends. CDR3 DNA: TGCGCCAGCAGCCAAGGCCAAGTCTGGGGGGGGCGCGAAACTGAAGCTTTCTTT. Protein sequence: CASSQGQVWGGRETEAFF.

This clonotype was picked up a small number of times. This chain uses TRBV24-1 with TRBJ2-3; 9 nucleotides align to TRBD2. After removal of 1 base from V and 4 bases from J, the junction contained 14 bases not matched to a gene. CDR1 KGHDR and CDR2 SFDVKD come from the germline V gene. This CDR3 region has 19 residues. The CDR3, as DNA: TGTGCCACCAGTGATTTCAGTCCTTCGGGACTAGCCTTGGCAGATACGCAGTATTTT. This sequence encodes CATSDFSPSGLALADTQYF.

The chain combines TRBV7-9 with TRBJ2-1; no clear D gene. This CDR3 contains 12 residues. The germline V gene has CDR1 SEHNR and CDR2 FQNEAQ (reference sequence). Deletions cut 5 bases from V and 6 bases from J, with 8 bases between. CDR3 residues: CASSADFNEQFF. As DNA, the CDR3 is TGTGCCAGCAGCGCCGACTTCAATGAGCAGTTCTTC.

The rearrangement uses TRBV2 and TRBJ1-1, with D possibly matching TRBD1 (6 bases). The CDR3 runs to 13 residues. V lost 7 bases and J lost 3, with 12 bases in between. Germline V gene data show CDR1 as SNHLY and CDR2 as FYNNEI. In DNA, the CDR3 is TGTGCCAGCACCCGAGGGGGGGACACTGAAGCTTTCTTT. Translation gives CASTRGGDTEAFF.

The chain couples TRBV6-6 to TRBJ1-1; tentatively, D is TRBD1 (6 bases). The germline V gene encodes CDR1 MNHNY and CDR2 SVGAGI (reference sequence). This CDR3 has 16 amino acids. Trimming took 1 base from V and 3 from J, leaving 15 bases between them. The CDR3 is CASSYWGATLHTEAFF. As DNA, the CDR3 is TGTGCCAGCAGTTACTGGGGGGCTACACTCCACACTGAAGCTTTCTTT.

This clonotype has only a few counts. The CDR3 coding sequence is TGTGCCAGCAGCTTAGTTCCAGCGGGGGGGCAAGAGACCCAGTACTTC. Protein: CASSLVPAGGQETQYF. This chain uses TRBV7-8 with TRBJ2-5, with 10 nucleotides matching TRBD2. The CDR3 spans 16 residues. In germline, CDR1 is SGHVS, CDR2 FQNEAQ. With 1 base clipped from V and 2 bases from J, the junction kept 4 bases outside the gene matches.

The chain is built from TRBV6-5 and TRBJ2-5, with D maybe TRBD2 (7 bases). The CDR3 length is 14 residues. The V end lost 0 bases, the J end lost 5 bases, and 10 bases lay between the germline ends. Germline V gene lookup returns CDR1 MNHEY and CDR2 SVGAGI. CDR3 bases: TGTGCCAGCAGTTACTCCGGGGGGCTGGAGACCCAGTACTTC. It yields the protein CASSYSGGLETQYF.

At least ten counts were recorded for this clonotype. The rearrangement joins TRBV7-2 to TRBJ2-5; D gene unclear. The CDR3 is 13 amino acids. V lost 5 bases, J lost 1 base, and 8 bases lay in between. The germline V gene has CDR1 SGHTA and CDR2 FQGNSA. The CDR3 region is CASSRPTQETQYF. Written as DNA, the CDR3 is TGTGCCAGCAGCCGTCCCACCCAAGAGACCCAGTACTTC.

The J gene is TRBJ2-3, the V gene TRBV9; 9 bases map to TRBD1. CDR3 length: 14 amino acids. Germline trimming cut 4 bases from V and 5 bases from J; bases unmatched to any gene: 5. Germline values: CDR1 SGDLS, CDR2 YYNGEE. For the CDR3, the DNA is TGTGCCAGCAGCTACCGGACAGGGGAAGATACGCAGTATTTT. It encodes CASSYRTGEDTQYF. Based on the CDR3 plus reference TRBV9 and TRBJ2-3, the full variable domain is DSGVTQTPKHLITATGQRVTLRCSPRSGDLSVYWYQQSLDQGLQFLIQYYNGEERAKGNILERFSAQQFPDLHSELNLSSLELGDSALYFCASSYRTGEDTQYFGPGTRLTVL.

This clonotype was seen many times. V usage is TRBV27 and J usage is TRBJ1-2, with 7 bases lining up with TRBD1. Germline CDR1 is MNHEY and CDR2 is SMNVEV (reference sequence). The CDR3 has 13 residues. V lost 6 bases, J lost 2 bases, and 3 bases stayed unmatched. The CDR3: CASSSGGNYGYTF. DNA of the CDR3: TGTGCCAGCAGCTCAGGGGGGAACTATGGCTACACCTTC.

This clonotype turned up a few times. The J gene is TRBJ2-7, the V gene TRBV19, with unresolved D. Trimming left V 3 bases short and J 3 bases short, with 9 bases between. CDR1 and CDR2 (germline): LNHDA, SQIVND (reference sequence). This CDR3 spans 13 amino acids. The CDR3 here is CASSIAIGYEQYF. In nucleotides, the CDR3 is TGTGCCAGTAGTATCGCTATCGGCTACGAGCAGTACTTC. Full variable domain (rest looked up from reference TRBV19 and TRBJ2-7): DGGITQSPKYLFRKEGQNVTLSCEQNLNHDAMYWYRQDPGQGLRLIYYSQIVNDFQKGDIAEGYSVSREKKESFPLTVTSAQKNPTAFYLCASSIAIGYEQYFGPGTRLTVT.

The chain uses TRBV10-3 and TRBJ2-7; 7 bases line up with TRBD2. Germline V lookup: CDR1 ENHRY, CDR2 SYGVKD. V lost 2 bases to trimming and J lost 2 bases; unmatched junction nucleotides: 3. The CDR3 covers 14 residues. CDR3 loop: CAISERGETYEQYF. CDR3 nucleotide sequence: TGTGCCATCAGTGAGCGGGGGGAGACCTACGAGCAGTACTTC.

This chain uses TRBV10-3 with TRBJ1-3, with no clear D. The CDR3 totals 13 residues. Germline lookup yields CDR1 ENHRY and CDR2 SYGVKD. Trimming took 0 bases from V and 4 from J, leaving 4 bases between them. Written as DNA, the CDR3 is TGTGCCATCAGTGAGTCGAGGGGAAACACCATATATTTT. It is translated as CAISESRGNTIYF.